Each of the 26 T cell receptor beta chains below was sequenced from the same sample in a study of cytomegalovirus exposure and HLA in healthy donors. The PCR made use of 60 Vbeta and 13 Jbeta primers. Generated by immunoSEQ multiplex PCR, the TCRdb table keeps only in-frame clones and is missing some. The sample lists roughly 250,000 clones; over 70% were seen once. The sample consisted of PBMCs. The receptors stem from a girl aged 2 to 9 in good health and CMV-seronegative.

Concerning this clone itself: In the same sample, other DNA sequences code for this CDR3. CDR3 residues: CASSHRQGAGYEQYF. The CDR3 DNA is TGCGCCAGCAGCCACAGACAGGGGGCGGGCTACGAGCAGTACTTC. The chain has TRBV4-1 and TRBJ2-7, with 10 bases fitting TRBD1. This CDR3 comprises 15 residues. Germline CDR1 reads MGHRA; CDR2 reads YSYEKL. Germline trimming cut 3 bases from V and 3 bases from J; bases unmatched to any gene: 5.

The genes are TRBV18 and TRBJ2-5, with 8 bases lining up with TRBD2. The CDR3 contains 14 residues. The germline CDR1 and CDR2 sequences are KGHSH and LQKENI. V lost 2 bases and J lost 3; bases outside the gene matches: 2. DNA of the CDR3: TGTGCCAGCTCACCAGTACTAGCGGAAGAGACCCAGTACTTC. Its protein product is CASSPVLAEETQYF.

CDR3 region: CASGREASTDTQYF. The CDR3 coding sequence is TGTGCTAGTGGTCGTGAGGCTAGCACAGATACGCAGTATTTT. The chain uses TRBV12-5 and TRBJ2-3; no clear D. This CDR3 is built from 14 residues. Germline V CDR1 and CDR2: LGHNT, FRNRAP. V was pared by 5 bases and J by 0 bases, with 9 bases between.

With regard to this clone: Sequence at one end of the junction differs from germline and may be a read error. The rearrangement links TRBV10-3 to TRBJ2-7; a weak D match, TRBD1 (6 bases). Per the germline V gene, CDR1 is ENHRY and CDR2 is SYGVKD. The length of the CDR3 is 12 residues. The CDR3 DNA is TGTGCCACCACAGGGCCCTCCCACGAGCAGTACTTC. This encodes CATTGPSHEQYF.

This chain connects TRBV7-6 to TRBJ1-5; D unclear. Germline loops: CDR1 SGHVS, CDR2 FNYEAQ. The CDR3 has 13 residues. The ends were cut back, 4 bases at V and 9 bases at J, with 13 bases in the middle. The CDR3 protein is CASSSTFGGPQHF. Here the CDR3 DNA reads TGTGCCAGCAGCTCAACCTTCGGAGGGCCCCAGCATTTT.

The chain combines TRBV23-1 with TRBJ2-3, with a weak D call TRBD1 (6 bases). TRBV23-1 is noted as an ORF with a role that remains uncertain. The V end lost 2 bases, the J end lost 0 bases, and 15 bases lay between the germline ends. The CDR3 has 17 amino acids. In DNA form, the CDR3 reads TGCGCCAGCAGTCAAACAAAGGCAGGGGTAAGCACAGATACGCAGTATTTT. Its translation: CASSQTKAGVSTDTQYF.

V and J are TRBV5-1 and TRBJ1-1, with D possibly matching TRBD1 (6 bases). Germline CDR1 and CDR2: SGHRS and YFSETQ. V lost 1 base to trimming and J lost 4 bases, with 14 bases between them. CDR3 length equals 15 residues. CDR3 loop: CASSLWGQGSTEAFF. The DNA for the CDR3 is TGCGCCAGCAGCTTGTGGGGGCAGGGGAGCACTGAAGCTTTCTTT. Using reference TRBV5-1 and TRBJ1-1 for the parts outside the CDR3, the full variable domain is KAGVTQTPRYLIKTRGQQVTLSCSPISGHRSVSWYQQTPGQGLQFLFEYFSETQRNKGNFPGRFSGRQFSNSRSEMNVSTLELGDSALYLCASSLWGQGSTEAFFGQGTRLTVV.

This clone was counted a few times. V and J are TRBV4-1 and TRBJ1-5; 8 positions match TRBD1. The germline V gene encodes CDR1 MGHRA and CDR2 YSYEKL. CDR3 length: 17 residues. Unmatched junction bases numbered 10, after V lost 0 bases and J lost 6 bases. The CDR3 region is CASSQDASAGGLQPQHF. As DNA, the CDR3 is TGCGCCAGCAGCCAAGATGCGTCCGCAGGGGGCCTTCAGCCCCAGCATTTT.

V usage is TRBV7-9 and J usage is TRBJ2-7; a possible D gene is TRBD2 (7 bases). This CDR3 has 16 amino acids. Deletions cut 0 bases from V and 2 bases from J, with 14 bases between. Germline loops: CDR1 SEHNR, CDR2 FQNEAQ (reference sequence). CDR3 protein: CASSLAGEGGPYEQYF. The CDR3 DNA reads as TGTGCCAGCAGCTTAGCGGGGGAGGGGGGCCCCTACGAGCAGTACTTC.

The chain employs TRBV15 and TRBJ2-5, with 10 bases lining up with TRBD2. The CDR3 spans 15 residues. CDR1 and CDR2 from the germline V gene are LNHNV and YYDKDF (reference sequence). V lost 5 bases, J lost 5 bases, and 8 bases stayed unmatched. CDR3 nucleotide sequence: TGTGCCACCAGCTTTGGGACTAGCGTTCGGGAGACCCAGTACTTC. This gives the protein CATSFGTSVRETQYF.

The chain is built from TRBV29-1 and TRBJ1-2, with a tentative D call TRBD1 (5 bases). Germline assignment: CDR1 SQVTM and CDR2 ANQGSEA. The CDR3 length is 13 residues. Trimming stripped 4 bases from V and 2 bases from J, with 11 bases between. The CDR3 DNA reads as TGCAGCGTTGGGAGGGACCTGAACTATGGCTACACCTTC. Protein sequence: CSVGRDLNYGYTF.

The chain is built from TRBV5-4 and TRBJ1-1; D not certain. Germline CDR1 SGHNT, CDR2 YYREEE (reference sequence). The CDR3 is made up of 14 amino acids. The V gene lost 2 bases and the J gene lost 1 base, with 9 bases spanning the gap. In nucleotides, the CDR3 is TGTGCCAGCAGCTTACTTCAGGCGAACACTGAAGCTTTCTTT. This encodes CASSLLQANTEAFF.

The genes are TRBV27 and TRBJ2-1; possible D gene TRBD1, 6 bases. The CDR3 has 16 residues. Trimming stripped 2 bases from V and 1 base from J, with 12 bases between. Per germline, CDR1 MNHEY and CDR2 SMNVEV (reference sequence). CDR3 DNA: TGTGCCAGCAGTTTAGGGTGGGGGCAATCCTACAATGAGCAGTTCTTC. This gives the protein CASSLGWGQSYNEQFF.

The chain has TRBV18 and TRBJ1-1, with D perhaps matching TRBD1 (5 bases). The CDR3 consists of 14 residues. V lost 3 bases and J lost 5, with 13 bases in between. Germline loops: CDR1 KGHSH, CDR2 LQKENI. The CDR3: CASSPLNRQTEAFF. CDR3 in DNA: TGTGCCAGCTCACCTCTTAACAGGCAAACTGAAGCTTTCTTT.

Here the CDR3 DNA reads TGCGCCAGCAGCCAAGCCTCGAGCGGCCCCGTCCTGACTTTC. Translated, it gives CASSQASSGPVLTF. The V call is TRBV4-1, the J call TRBJ2-6; D may be TRBD2 (5 bases). CDR1 and CDR2 (germline): MGHRA, YSYEKL. Trimming removed 1 base at V and 12 bases at J, with 13 bases between. The CDR3 sequence is 14 residues long.

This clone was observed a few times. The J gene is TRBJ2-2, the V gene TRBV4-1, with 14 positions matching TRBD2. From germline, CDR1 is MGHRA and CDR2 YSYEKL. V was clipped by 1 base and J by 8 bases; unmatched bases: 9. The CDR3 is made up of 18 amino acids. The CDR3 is CASSQVPTSGRAWGELFF. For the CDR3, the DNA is TGCGCCAGCAGCCAAGTACCGACTAGCGGGAGGGCATGGGGGGAGCTGTTTTTT.

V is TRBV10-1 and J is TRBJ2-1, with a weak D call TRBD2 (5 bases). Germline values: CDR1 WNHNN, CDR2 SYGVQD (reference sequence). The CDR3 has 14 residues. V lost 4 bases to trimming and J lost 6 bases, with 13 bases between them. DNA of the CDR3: TGCGCCAGCAGTGGGACTCCCTGGGGCAATGAGCAGTTCTTC. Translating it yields CASSGTPWGNEQFF.

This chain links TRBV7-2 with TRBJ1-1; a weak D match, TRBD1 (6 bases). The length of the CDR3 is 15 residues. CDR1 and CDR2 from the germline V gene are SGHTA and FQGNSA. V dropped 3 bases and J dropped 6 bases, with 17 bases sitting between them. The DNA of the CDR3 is TGTGCCAGCAGCTTCCTTGGGGCAGCAGGGGCTGAAGCTTTCTTT. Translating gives CASSFLGAAGAEAFF.

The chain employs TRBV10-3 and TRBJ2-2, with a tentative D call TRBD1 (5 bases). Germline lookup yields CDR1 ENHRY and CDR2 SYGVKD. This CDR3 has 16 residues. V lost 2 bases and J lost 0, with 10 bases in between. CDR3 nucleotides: TGTGCCATCAGTGAGAGGGGAACCCCGAACACCGGGGAGCTGTTTTTT. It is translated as CAISERGTPNTGELFF.

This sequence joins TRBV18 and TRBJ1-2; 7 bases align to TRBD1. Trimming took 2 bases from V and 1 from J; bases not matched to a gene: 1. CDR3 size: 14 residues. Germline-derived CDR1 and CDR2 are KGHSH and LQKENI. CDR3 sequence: CASSPNRGNYGYTF. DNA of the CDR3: TGTGCCAGCTCACCAAACAGGGGTAACTATGGCTACACCTTC.

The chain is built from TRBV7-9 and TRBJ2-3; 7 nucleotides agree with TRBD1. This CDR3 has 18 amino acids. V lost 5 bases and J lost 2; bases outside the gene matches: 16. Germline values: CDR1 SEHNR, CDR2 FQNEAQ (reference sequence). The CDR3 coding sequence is TGTGCCAGCAGCACCACGTTCGGGACAGACTTGCTCACAGATACGCAGTATTTT. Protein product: CASSTTFGTDLLTDTQYF.

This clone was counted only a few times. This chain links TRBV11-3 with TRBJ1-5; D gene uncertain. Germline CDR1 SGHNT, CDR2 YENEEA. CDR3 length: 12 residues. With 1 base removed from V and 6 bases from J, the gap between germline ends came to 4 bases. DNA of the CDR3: TGTGCCAGCAGCTTAGCCGGTCAGCCCCAGCATTTT. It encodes CASSLAGQPQHF.

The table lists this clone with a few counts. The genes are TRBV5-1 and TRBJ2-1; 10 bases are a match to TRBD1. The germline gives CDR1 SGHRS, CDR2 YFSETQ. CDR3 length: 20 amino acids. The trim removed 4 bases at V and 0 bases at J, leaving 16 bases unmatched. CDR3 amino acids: CASSPWGGDRGASSYNEQFF. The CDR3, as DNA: TGCGCCAGCAGCCCGTGGGGGGGGGACAGGGGCGCAAGCTCCTACAATGAGCAGTTCTTC.

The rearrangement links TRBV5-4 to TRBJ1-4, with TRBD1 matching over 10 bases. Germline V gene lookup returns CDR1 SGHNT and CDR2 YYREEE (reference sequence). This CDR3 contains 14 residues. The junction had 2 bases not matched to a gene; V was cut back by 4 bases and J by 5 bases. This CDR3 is CASSRTGGNEKLFF. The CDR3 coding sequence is TGTGCCAGCAGCCGGACAGGGGGGAATGAAAAACTGTTTTTT.

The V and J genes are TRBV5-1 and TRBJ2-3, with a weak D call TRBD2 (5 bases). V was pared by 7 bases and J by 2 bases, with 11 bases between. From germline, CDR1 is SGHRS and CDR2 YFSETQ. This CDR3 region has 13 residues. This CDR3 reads CASAGRLTDTQYF. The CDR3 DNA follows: TGCGCCAGCGCGGGCAGGCTCACAGATACGCAGTATTTT. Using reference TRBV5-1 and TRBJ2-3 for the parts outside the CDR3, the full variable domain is KAGVTQTPRYLIKTRGQQVTLSCSPISGHRSVSWYQQTPGQGLQFLFEYFSETQRNKGNFPGRFSGRQFSNSRSEMNVSTLELGDSALYLCASAGRLTDTQYFGPGTRLTVL.

CDR3 region: CASVTGNQPQHF. The CDR3 bases are TGTGCCAGTGTGACAGGCAATCAGCCCCAGCATTTT. V usage is TRBV19 and J usage is TRBJ1-5; tentative D call: TRBD1 (5 bases). The germline V gene encodes CDR1 LNHDA and CDR2 SQIVND (reference sequence). V lost 8 bases, J lost 2 bases, and 7 bases lay in between. The CDR3 totals 12 residues.